A selection of T cell receptor beta chains follows, all from one sample in a study of CD8 T cells in ankylosing spondylitis. TCRdb reanalysed the 5' RACE reads using MiXCR and keeps one entry per CDR3 protein. This sample has 200,000 to 300,000 distinct CDR3 sequences, with roughly a tenth found just once. The specimen was blood, either unsorted or a sorted T cell fraction (not recorded which). These receptors were collected from a male donor with ankylosing spondylitis or in good health (not recorded which). CDR3s include the opening cysteine and the closing phenylalanine or tryptophan. A D gene is named only where the DNA matches it firmly. Clone size is stated in some rows and not others, as once, few, many or a class when expanded.

>15|NA|TRBV4-2|many|TRBJ2-1
TGTGCCAGCAGCCGAGAAGGGGGGATGGGGTATGAGCAGTTCTTC
CASSREGGMGYEQFF
>16|NA|TRBV5-1|many|TRBJ2-7
TGCGCCAGCAGCGTCTCTATGGGGGAGAGCTCCTACGAGCAGTACTTC
CASSVSMGESSYEQYF
>15|TRBD2|TRBV7-9|many|TRBJ2-1
TGTGCCAGCAGCCGGACTAGCGGGGTGTCAAATGAGCAGTTCTTC
CASSRTSGVSNEQFF
>12|NA|TRBV20-1|many|TRBJ1-3
TGCAGTGCTAGCGCTGGCGGAAACACCATATATTTT
CSASAGGNTIYF
>18|TRBD2|TRBV14|once|TRBJ2-2
TGTGCCAGCAGCCCCTATTTAGCGGGACATTCTAACACCGGGGAGCTGTTTTTT
CASSPYLAGHSNTGELFF
>17|NA|TRBV20-1|few|TRBJ1-3
TGCAGTGCTTCTTACGGGCCCCTAGGGCCTTCTGGAAACACCATATATTTT
CSASYGPLGPSGNTIYF
>16|TRBD1|TRBV7-9|few|TRBJ2-7
TGTGCCAGCAGCTTAGCTGAGACAGGGAAGCTTTACGAGCAGTACTTC
CASSLAETGKLYEQYF
>16|TRBD1|TRBV6-5|many|TRBJ2-2
TGTGCCAGCAGTTACCGGCAGGGGGCAAGAACCGGGGAGCTGTTTTTT
CASSYRQGARTGELFF
>15|TRBD2|TRBV7-2|many|TRBJ2-7
TGTGCCAGCAGCTTAGCGGGGACTAGCTCCTACGAGCAGTACTTC
CASSLAGTSSYEQYF
>14|NA|TRBV10-3|many|TRBJ1-1
TGTGCCATGGGGGATGGAGGAATGAACACTGAAGCTTTCTTT
CAMGDGGMNTEAFF
>14|NA|TRBV2|many|TRBJ1-2
TGTGCCACAAGTCGACGGACCTTCGGGAGTGGCTACACCTTC
CATSRRTFGSGYTF
>15|NA|TRBV11-2|many|TRBJ2-2
TGTGCCAGCAGCTTAGTTGGGACTAACACCGGGGAGCTGTTTTTT
CASSLVGTNTGELFF
>16|NA|TRBV3-1|many|TRBJ1-1
TGTGCCAGCAGCCCAAAACAGGGCCCATGGAACACTGAAGCTTTCTTT
CASSPKQGPWNTEAFF
>16|NA|TRBV20-1|many|TRBJ1-1
TGCAGTGCTAGAGATCCGGCGAGCAACATGAACACTGAAGCTTTCTTT
CSARDPASNMNTEAFF
>13|NA|TRBV12-3/TRBV12-4|NA|TRBJ1-5
TGTGTCAGCAGTTTCTATAGCAATCAGCCCCAGCATTTT
CVSSFYSNQPQHF
>16|TRBD1|TRBV5-4|many|TRBJ1-2
TGTGCCAGCAGCACCCAGGGACAGGGGAGGAACGATGGCTACACCTTC
CASSTQGQGRNDGYTF
>15|TRBD2|TRBV10-3|few|TRBJ2-1
TGTGCCATCAGAGCTAGCGGGAGAGCCTACAATGAGCAGTTCTTC
CAIRASGRAYNEQFF
>16|NA|TRBV20-1|many|TRBJ2-1
TGCAGTGCTAGAGCCCCGGAGTCAGGGTGGTTCAATGAGCAGTTCTTC
CSARAPESGWFNEQFF
>14|TRBD1|TRBV12-3/TRBV12-4|many|TRBJ1-2
TGTGCCAGCAGTGCCGGACAGGGGAGCTATGGCTACACCTTC
CASSAGQGSYGYTF
>14|NA|TRBV19|few|TRBJ1-3
TGTGCCAGTAGGCGGGACAACTCTGGAAACACCATATATTTT
CASRRDNSGNTIYF
>13|NA|TRBV15|many|TRBJ2-7
TGTGCCACCAGCAGAGATGTAGTGGGGCTGCAGTACTTC
CATSRDVVGLQYF
>13|TRBD2|TRBV6-1|many|TRBJ2-1
TGTGCCGCCTCCCGGGAGGGCCCGGGGGAGCAGTTCTTC
CAASREGPGEQFF
>15|TRBD1|TRBV2|many|TRBJ2-1
TGTGCCAGCACTAGGGACAGGGGGGGCTACAATGAGCAGTTCTTC
CASTRDRGGYNEQFF
>13|NA|TRBV3-1|many|TRBJ1-1
TGTGCCAGCAGCCCGTCCGTATGGGGTCGGGCTTTCTTT
CASSPSVWGRAFF
>14|NA|TRBV6-1|many|TRBJ1-1
TGTGCCAGCAGTGAAGGGCCGGGGGCTAGTGAAGCTTTCTTT
CASSEGPGASEAFF
>14|TRBD1|TRBV20-1|many|TRBJ1-1
TGCAGTGCTACCCAGACAGGGGGGAACACTGAAGCTTTCTTT
CSATQTGGNTEAFF
>13|NA|TRBV7-9|many|TRBJ2-7
TGTGCCAGCACCCTTCGGGGGAACAACGAGCAGTACTTC
CASTLRGNNEQYF
>13|NA|TRBV7-9|NA|TRBJ2-2
TGTGCCAGCAGCTTAAGCCAGGTCCGGGAGCTGTTTTTT
CASSLSQVRELFF
>13|TRBD1|TRBV5-6|few|TRBJ1-1
TGTGCCAGCAGCTTGGACAGGGGCCCTGAAGCTTTCTTT
CASSLDRGPEAFF
>14|NA|TRBV7-8|many|TRBJ2-3
TGTGCCAGCCTGAGGCCAGGGATAAAGGATACGCAGTATTTT
CASLRPGIKDTQYF
>13|NA|TRBV10-3|NA|TRBJ2-7
TGTGCCATCAACCCGGGACCGAGCTACGAGCAGTACTTC
CAINPGPSYEQYF
>14|TRBD1|TRBV6-5|many|TRBJ2-1
TGTGCCAGCAGTTACTCTGACAGGGTAGTTGAGCAGTTCTTC
CASSYSDRVVEQFF
>14|NA|TRBV6-5|many|TRBJ1-2
TGTGCCAGCAGTTACTCGAGTGGGGGCCGAGGCTACACCTTC
CASSYSSGGRGYTF
>16|NA|TRBV11-1|NA|TRBJ2-2
TGTGCCAGCAGCTTAGACGGGGAGGCAGTCACCGGGGAGCTGTTTTTT
CASSLDGEAVTGELFF
>13|TRBD1|TRBV28|many|TRBJ2-5
TGTGCCAGCAGGCCCACCAGGGGGGAGACCCAGTACTTC
CASRPTRGETQYF
>13|NA|TRBV3-1|NA|TRBJ1-2
TGTGCCAGCAGCCAGACCCAGGGTAATGGCTACACCTTC
CASSQTQGNGYTF
>13|NA|TRBV29-1|many|TRBJ1-2
TGCAGCGGTGCTTTGGGGGGGGGCCAAGGCTACACCTTC
CSGALGGGQGYTF
>14|TRBD2|TRBV7-2|few|TRBJ2-7
TGTGCCAGCAGCTCTTCCTGGACTAGCTACGAGCAGTACTTC
CASSSSWTSYEQYF
>14|NA|TRBV20-1|many|TRBJ2-5
TGCAGTGCTAGAATTTGGGACACCCAAGAGACCCAGTACTTC
CSARIWDTQETQYF
>15|TRBD1|TRBV12-3/TRBV12-4|few|TRBJ1-1
TGTGCCAGCAGTTTAAGACAGGGAAAGAACACTGAAGCTTTCTTT
CASSLRQGKNTEAFF
>13|NA|TRBV25-1|many|TRBJ2-7
TGTGCCAGCAGTGAAAATAGGGGGTCCGAGCAGTACTTC
CASSENRGSEQYF
>15|NA|TRBV20-1|many|TRBJ1-1
TGCAGTGCTTCACAGGAGACCCGGTGGGACACTGAAGCTTTCTTT
CSASQETRWDTEAFF
>15|TRBD2|TRBV5-1|many|TRBJ2-1
TGCGCCAGCAGCTTGACTAGCGGGACTGATAATGAGCAGTTCTTC
CASSLTSGTDNEQFF
>13|NA|TRBV5-1|many|TRBJ1-2
TGCGCCAGCAGCAGCGGCGCACCCAGTGGCTACACCTTC
CASSSGAPSGYTF
>13|NA|TRBV7-8|many|TRBJ1-1
TGTGCCAGCAGCTTAGAGGGGGTGGGGATTGCTTTCTTT
CASSLEGVGIAFF
>12|NA|TRBV29-1|few|TRBJ2-3
TGCAGCGTCGAGGGGGGAGCCGATACGCAGTATTTT
CSVEGGADTQYF
>13|NA|TRBV2|few|TRBJ2-5
TGTGCCAGCAGTGTAGCGGAACAAGAGACCCAGTACTTC
CASSVAEQETQYF
>17|NA|TRBV23-1|NA|TRBJ1-1
TGCGCCAGCAGGGACCCCCAACTCCGGGGAACGAACACTGAAGCTTTCTTT
CASRDPQLRGTNTEAFF
>14|NA|TRBV6-2/TRBV6-3|NA|TRBJ1-1
TGTGCCAGCAGTCCTACCCGGGTGAACACTGAAGCTTTCTTT
CASSPTRVNTEAFF
>15|NA|TRBV12-5|many|TRBJ2-2
TGTGCTAGTGGTTTGCTGGCTATCAACACCGGGGAGCTGTTTTTT
CASGLLAINTGELFF
>16|TRBD1|TRBV10-2|few|TRBJ2-1
TGCGCCAGCAGTTCCCCAACGACAGGGAAAGACAATGAGCAGTTCTTC
CASSSPTTGKDNEQFF
>16|TRBD2|TRBV5-4|few|TRBJ2-1
TGTGCCGGATCCGGGACTAGCGGGAGGCCCGACAATGAGCAGTTCTTC
CAGSGTSGRPDNEQFF
>17|TRBD2|TRBV2|many|TRBJ2-3
TGTGCCAGCATTAAAGGGACTAGAACAACCGCGGTACCCGCGCAGTATTTT
CASIKGTRTTAVPAQYF
>14|NA|TRBV9|many|TRBJ1-3
TGTGCCAGCAGCGTTCAGGACTCTGGAAACACCATATATTTT
CASSVQDSGNTIYF
>14|NA|TRBV20-1|many|TRBJ2-1
TGCAGTGCCACAGGGAACTACGGGGTTAATGAGCAGTTCTTC
CSATGNYGVNEQFF